The present T cell receptor beta chain was sequenced within a study of shared clonotypes between healthy human individuals. V trimming: 3 bases; J trimming: 7 bases; junction bases outside the gene matches: 7. Per the germline V gene, CDR1 is SGHAT and CDR2 is FQNNGV. The CDR3 length is 14 residues. Authors' analysis steps: Filtering differed since immunoSEQ provided only junctions, with no quality scores. The data were produced by immunoSEQ multiplex PCR, yet TCRdb's version contains in-frame clones alone and is incomplete. The DNA was the basis for D and trimming; V, J and clone size are from that table. This table holds roughly 700,000 clones, roughly 70% found once.

The source material was memory CD4+ T cells sorted from blood. Documented subset: CD45RA-negative fraction. The receptor's source is a young woman in good health. The V and J genes are TRBV11-2 and TRBJ1-2, with 8 nucleotides matching TRBD1. The CDR3 loop reads CASSFGQGVSGYTF. CDR3 DNA sequence: TGTGCCAGCAGCTTTGGACAGGGAGTTAGTGGCTACACCTTC.